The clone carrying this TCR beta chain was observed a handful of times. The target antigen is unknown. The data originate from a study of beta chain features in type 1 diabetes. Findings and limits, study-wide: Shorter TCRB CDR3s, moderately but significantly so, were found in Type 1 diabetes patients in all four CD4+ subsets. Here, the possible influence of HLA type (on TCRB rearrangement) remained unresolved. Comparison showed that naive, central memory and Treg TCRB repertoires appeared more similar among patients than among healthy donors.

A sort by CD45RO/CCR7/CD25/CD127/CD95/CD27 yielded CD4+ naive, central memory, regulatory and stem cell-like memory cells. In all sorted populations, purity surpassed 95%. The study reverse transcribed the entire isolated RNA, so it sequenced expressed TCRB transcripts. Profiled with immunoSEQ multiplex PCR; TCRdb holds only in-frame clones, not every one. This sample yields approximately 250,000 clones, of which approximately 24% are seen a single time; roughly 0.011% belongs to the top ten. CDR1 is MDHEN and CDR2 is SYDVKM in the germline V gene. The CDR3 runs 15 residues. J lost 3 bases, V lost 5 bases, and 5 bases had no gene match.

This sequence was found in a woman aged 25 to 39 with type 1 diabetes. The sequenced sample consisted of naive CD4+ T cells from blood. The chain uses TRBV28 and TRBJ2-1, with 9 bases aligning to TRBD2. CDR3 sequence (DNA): TGTGCCAGCAGTGATCCTAGCGGGGTCTACAATGAGCAGTTCTTC. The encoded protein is CASSDPSGVYNEQFF.